This entry concerns a single TCR beta chain. TCRdb keeps only in-frame clones here, not all; method: immunoSEQ multiplex PCR. The sample holds around 21,000 clones, around 89% seen once. This entry is derived from a study of PD-1 and CTLA-4 blockade in melanoma. CDR1 is LGHDT, CDR2 YNNKEL, per germline (reference sequence). V lost 3 bases, J lost 1 base, and 9 bases lay in between. CDR3 length: 15 amino acids. The source is a human donor with melanoma. The chain uses TRBV3-1 (or the pseudogene TRBV3-2) and TRBJ1-4; D is unresolved. The material was CD8+ T cells from peripheral blood, obtained before anti-PD-1 treatment. The CDR3 region is CASSQGIETNEKLFF. In DNA form, the CDR3 reads TGTGCCAGCAGCCAGGGGATAGAAACTAATGAAAAACTGTTTTTT.